This T cell receptor beta chain is from a study of blood T cell repertoires in COVID-19. The table came from immunoSEQ multiplex PCR; TCRdb's copy has only in-frame clones and leaves some out. Of hundreds of thousands of clones in the sample, roughly 85% were seen once. V lost 4 bases and J lost 4; bases outside the gene matches: 9. The V gene's germline CDR1 is SGHTA and CDR2 FQGNSA. This CDR3 is 16 amino acids long. The clonotype was recovered from a man aged 50 to 59 with active or convalescent COVID-19. Specimen: peripheral blood. The chain employs TRBV7-2 and TRBJ2-2; 7 bases line up with TRBD2. Here the CDR3 DNA reads TGTGCCAGCAGCTCAAGGGGAGGGGCTATCACCGGGGAGCTGTTTTTT. Translated, it gives CASSSRGGAITGELFF.